This T cell receptor beta chain was sequenced in a study of T-cell reconstitution after alpha-beta-depleted transplantation in children. Study-level findings and limits: After one year, T-cell counts and TCRbeta diversity mostly came from new T cells.

A word on this clonotype: Its antigen is unknown.

V lost 6 bases to trimming and J lost 1 base, with 13 bases between them. The CDR3 runs to 14 residues. In germline, CDR1 is SGHDT, CDR2 YYEEEE. This sample's TCRbeta library carried unique molecular identifier barcodes. One entry per CDR3 protein, called by TCRdb with MiXCR from the PCR reads. Altogether 600,000 or so distinct CDR3 sequences are present, 20% to 25% being singletons, with the ten largest covering roughly an eighth. The sequences come from PBMCs, mostly from graft donor cells, collected 360 days after TCRalphabeta/CD19-depleted stem cell transplant. This chain uses TRBV5-6 with TRBJ1-1, with D perhaps TRBD1 (6 bases). The sequence derives from a boy under two years old who had a stem cell transplant for acute myeloid leukemia, so the T cells may come from the graft donor. The CDR3 loop reads CASTSTGPNTEAFF. In DNA form, the CDR3 reads TGTGCCAGCACCTCGACAGGACCGAACACTGAAGCTTTCTTT. The entire variable domain, with the rest obtained from reference TRBV5-6 and TRBJ1-1, is as follows: DAGVTQSPTHLIKTRGQQVTLRCSPKSGHDTVSWYQQALGQGPQFIFQYYEEEERQRGNFPDRFSGHQFPNYSSELNVNALLLGDSALYLCASTSTGPNTEAFFGQGTRLTVV.